This TCR beta chain is drawn from a study of cytomegalovirus exposure and HLA in healthy donors. Across the study: Around 80 million unique TCR sequences came from HLA-typed donors in an early release.

Trimming took 1 base from V and 2 from J; bases not matched to a gene: 13. Per the germline V gene, CDR1 is SGHRS and CDR2 is YFSETQ. This CDR3 contains 18 residues. Overall study results and limits: Reports indicate that TCR beta sequences accurately predicted the HLA-A and HLA-B alleles of most subjects. Across donors, most TCRs were seen rarely, yet some public ones were widespread.

Details on this clone: The antigen is not known.

13 Jbeta primers and 60 Vbeta primers were used for the PCR. Data came from immunoSEQ multiplex PCR; TCRdb stores just in-frame clones and leaves some out. Its table records tens of thousands of clones. This receptor was identified in a man between 35 and 55 years old in good health and CMV-seronegative. What was sequenced was PBMCs. The V call is TRBV5-1, the J call TRBJ2-7; 9 bases fit TRBD2. This chain's CDR3 is CASSLTGGRGSGPYEQYF. CDR3 DNA: TGCGCCAGCAGCTTGACTGGCGGGAGGGGGTCGGGGCCCTACGAGCAGTACTTC.